The clone carrying this TCR beta chain was recorded many times. The method for making cDNA was 5'RACE, and it used 10-nucleotide random UMIs. In TCRdb, the 5' RACE reads were re-called with MiXCR into one record per CDR3 protein. Of around 69,000 distinct CDR3 sequences listed, around 3.1% are singletons. The sample belongs to a study of neurological immune-mediated disorders. This sequence originates from a man aged 40-49 years with multiple sclerosis. Sequencing was performed on PBMCs.

CDR3 DNA: TGTGCCAGCAGCTCCTGGACAGGGGACATGAACACTGAAGCTTTCTTT. Its translation: CASSSWTGDMNTEAFF. The gene calls are TRBV7-9 and TRBJ1-1; 9 nucleotides align to TRBD1. V trimming: 4 bases; J trimming: 0 bases; junction bases outside the gene matches: 6. The CDR3 is 16 residues long. Germline CDR1 reads SEHNR; CDR2 reads FQNEAQ (reference sequence).